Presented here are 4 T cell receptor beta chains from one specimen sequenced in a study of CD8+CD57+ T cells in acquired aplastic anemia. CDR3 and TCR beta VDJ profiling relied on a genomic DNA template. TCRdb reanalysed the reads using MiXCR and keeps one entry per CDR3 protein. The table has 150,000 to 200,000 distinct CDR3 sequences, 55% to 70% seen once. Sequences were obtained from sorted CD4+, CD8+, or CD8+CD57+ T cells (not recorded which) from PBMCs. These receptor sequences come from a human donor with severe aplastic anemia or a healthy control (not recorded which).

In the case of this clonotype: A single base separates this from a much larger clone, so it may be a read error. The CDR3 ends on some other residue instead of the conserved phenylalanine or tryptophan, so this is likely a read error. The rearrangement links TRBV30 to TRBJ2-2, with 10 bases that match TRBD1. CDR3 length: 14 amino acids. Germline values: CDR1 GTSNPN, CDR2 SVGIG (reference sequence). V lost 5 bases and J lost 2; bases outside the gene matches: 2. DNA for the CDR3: TGTGCCTGGGACAGGGGGCGTAACACCGGGGAGCTGTTTCTT. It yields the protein CAWDRGRNTGELFL.

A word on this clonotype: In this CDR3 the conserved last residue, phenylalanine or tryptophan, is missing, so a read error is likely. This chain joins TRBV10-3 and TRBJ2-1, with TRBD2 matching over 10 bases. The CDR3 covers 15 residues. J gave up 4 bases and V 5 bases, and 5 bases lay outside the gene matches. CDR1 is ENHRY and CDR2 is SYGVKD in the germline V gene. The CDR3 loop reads CAISSSGGQYNEQFS. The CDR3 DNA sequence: TGTGCCATCAGTTCTAGCGGGGGCCAATACAATGAGCAGTTCTCC.

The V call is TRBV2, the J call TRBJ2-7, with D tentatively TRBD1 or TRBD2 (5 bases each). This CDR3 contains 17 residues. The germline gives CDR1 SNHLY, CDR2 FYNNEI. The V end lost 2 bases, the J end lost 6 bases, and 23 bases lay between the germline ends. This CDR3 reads CASSESPLGTPWGEQYF. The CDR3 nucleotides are TGTGCCAGCAGTGAATCCCCGCTCGGGACCCCATGGGGCGAGCAGTACTTC.

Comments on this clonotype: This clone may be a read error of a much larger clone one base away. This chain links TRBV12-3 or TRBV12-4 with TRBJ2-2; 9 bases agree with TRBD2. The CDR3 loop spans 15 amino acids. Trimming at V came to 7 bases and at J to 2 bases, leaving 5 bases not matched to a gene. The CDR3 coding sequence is TGTGCCAGCACCCTTAGCGGGGGAAACACCGGGGAGCTGTTTTTT. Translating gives CASTLSGGNTGELFF.